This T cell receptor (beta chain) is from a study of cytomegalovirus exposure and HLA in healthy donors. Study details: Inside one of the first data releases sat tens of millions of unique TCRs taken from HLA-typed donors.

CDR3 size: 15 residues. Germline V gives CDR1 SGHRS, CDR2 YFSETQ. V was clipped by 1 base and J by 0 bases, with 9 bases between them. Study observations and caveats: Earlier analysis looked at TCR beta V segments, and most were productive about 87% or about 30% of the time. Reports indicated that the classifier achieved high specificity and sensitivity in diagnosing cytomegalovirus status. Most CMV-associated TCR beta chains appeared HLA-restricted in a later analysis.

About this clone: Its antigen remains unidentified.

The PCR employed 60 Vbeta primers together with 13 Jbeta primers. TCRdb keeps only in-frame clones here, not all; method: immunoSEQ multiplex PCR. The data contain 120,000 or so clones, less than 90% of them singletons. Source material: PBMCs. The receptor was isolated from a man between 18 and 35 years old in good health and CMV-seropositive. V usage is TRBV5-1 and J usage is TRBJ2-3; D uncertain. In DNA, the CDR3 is TGCGCCAGCAGCTTGAGTACTTCTAGCACAGATACGCAGTATTTT. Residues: CASSLSTSSTDTQYF.